These 17 T cell receptor beta chains came from one sample sequenced in a study of cytomegalovirus exposure and HLA in healthy donors. PCR used 60 Vbeta primers and 13 Jbeta primers. Produced via immunoSEQ multiplex PCR; TCRdb's table is partial and in-frame only. The top ten hold under 2% of the sample, which has around 200,000 clones, roughly four fifths seen once. Source material: PBMCs. Receptors were obtained from a man between 25 and 39 years old in good health and CMV-seronegative.

This sequence joins TRBV5-1 and TRBJ2-3; 7 bases map to TRBD1. The J segment lost 5 bases and the V segment lost 2 bases, leaving 5 bases of the junction unmatched. The CDR3 runs 14 residues. Germline V gene sequence: CDR1 SGHRS, CDR2 YFSETQ. The CDR3 bases are TGCGCCAGCAGCTTCGTTTCAGGGGGAGATACGCAGTATTTT. Amino acid sequence: CASSFVSGGDTQYF.

V and J are TRBV5-6 and TRBJ1-1; D gene uncertain. There are 17 residues in the CDR3. Germline-derived CDR1 and CDR2 are SGHDT and YYEEEE. V lost 4 bases and J lost 4, with 23 bases in between. This CDR3 reads CASSLPAGWQAGTEAFF. DNA for the CDR3: TGTGCCAGCAGCCTACCTGCCGGTTGGCAGGCAGGCACTGAAGCTTTCTTT.

The chain is built from TRBV28 and TRBJ1-2; the match to TRBD1 covers 7 bases. Germline values: CDR1 MDHEN, CDR2 SYDVKM. The ends lost 6 bases at V and 7 bases at J; junction bases unmatched: 11. There are 14 residues in the CDR3. CDR3 nucleotides: TGTGCCAGCAGGGTACAGGGGACGGCGAGTGGCTACACCTTC. Encoded protein: CASRVQGTASGYTF.

The CDR3 bases are TGTGCCAGCAGAGTTTACAGGGAGAGTACTAATGAAAAACTGTTTTTT. As protein: CASRVYRESTNEKLFF. The chain is built from TRBV27 and TRBJ1-4, with a tentative D call TRBD1 (6 bases). The germline CDR1 and CDR2 sequences are MNHEY and SMNVEV (reference sequence). V gave up 6 bases and J gave up 2 bases, with 16 bases separating them. This CDR3 spans 16 amino acids.

This sequence joins TRBV27 and TRBJ1-5, with D possibly TRBD1 on 6 matching bases. The CDR3 length is 15 residues. Germline V gene lookup returns CDR1 MNHEY and CDR2 SMNVEV (reference sequence). V dropped 7 bases and J dropped 3 bases, with 16 bases sitting between them. The CDR3 loop is CASNRQAGNNQPQHF. Here the CDR3 DNA reads TGTGCCAGCAATCGACAGGCGGGCAACAATCAGCCCCAGCATTTT.

The V call is TRBV28, the J call TRBJ2-1, with 7 bases that match TRBD2. The CDR3 contains 16 residues. The germline V gene encodes CDR1 MDHEN and CDR2 SYDVKM. J lost 6 bases, V lost 5 bases, and 13 bases had no gene match. CDR3 nucleotide sequence: TGTGCCAGCAGTGAAATCCTGTCTAGCGGAGCCAATGAGCAGTTCTTC. Translated: CASSEILSSGANEQFF. The entire variable domain, with the rest obtained from reference TRBV28 and TRBJ2-1, is as follows: DVKVTQSSRYLVKRTGEKVFLECVQDMDHENMFWYRQDPGLGLRLIYFSYDVKMKEKGDIPEGYSVSREKKERFSLILESASTNQTSMYLCASSEILSSGANEQFFGPGTRLTVL.

The genes are TRBV4-1 and TRBJ2-2, with 14 bases fitting TRBD2. Losses at the gene ends were 1 base for V and 7 bases for J; bases not matched to a gene: 11. The length of the CDR3 is 19 residues. Germline CDR1 and CDR2: MGHRA and YSYEKL. The CDR3, as DNA: TGCGCCAGCAGCCAAGCCTTCCCGGGACTAGCGGGAGCGAGCGGGGAGCTGTTTTTT. This translates into CASSQAFPGLAGASGELFF.

V is TRBV7-9 and J is TRBJ2-3; TRBD2 aligns across 7 bases. Germline-derived CDR1 and CDR2 are SEHNR and FQNEAQ (reference sequence). Losses at the gene ends were 2 bases for V and 0 bases for J; bases not matched to a gene: 2. The CDR3 consists of 15 residues. CDR3 sequence: CASSLWGGSTDTQYF. The DNA of the CDR3 is TGTGCCAGCAGCTTATGGGGGGGGAGCACAGATACGCAGTATTTT.

This CDR3 is CARSPAGLFNQPQHF. CDR3 nucleotide sequence: TGTGCCAGAAGCCCGGCCGGACTCTTCAATCAGCCCCAGCATTTT. The chain couples TRBV5-3 to TRBJ1-5; D call uncertain. TRBV5-3 is annotated as an ORF whose role is uncertain. The CDR3 loop spans 15 amino acids. The V end lost 4 bases, the J end lost 3 bases, and 14 bases lay between the germline ends.

The J gene is TRBJ2-5, the V gene TRBV12-1; the table's D call of TRBD1 was not tested on the DNA. TRBV12-1 is deemed a pseudogene. The CDR3 runs 21 residues. CDR3 nucleotides: TGTGCCAGCAGCTTTCTAGTCGAAAGGACAGGGTTAGGGTGGAGGGGGGAGACCCAGTACTTC. This translates into CASSFLVERTGLGWRGETQYF.

The rearrangement joins TRBV13 to TRBJ2-1, with 7 bases fitting TRBD2. This CDR3 comprises 12 residues. Trimming cost V 5 bases and J 5 bases; bases outside gene matches: 0. Germline V gives CDR1 PRHDT, CDR2 FYEKMQ (reference sequence). CDR3 bases: TGTGCCAGCAGCGCGGGGGACAATGAGCAGTTCTTC. This encodes CASSAGDNEQFF.

The chain employs TRBV27 and TRBJ1-3, with a tentative D call TRBD1 (6 bases). The V gene lost 8 bases and the J gene lost 4 bases, with 18 bases spanning the gap. The CDR3 sequence is 15 residues long. Germline V gives CDR1 MNHEY, CDR2 SMNVEV (reference sequence). The CDR3 coding sequence is TGTGCCAGCCTACGACCCGTACAGGGAGGAAACACCATATATTTT. This gives the protein CASLRPVQGGNTIYF.

The chain has TRBV25-1 and TRBJ1-1, with TRBD1 as a possible D gene (6 bases). The CDR3 runs 14 residues. Trimming removed 2 bases from V and 7 bases from J, with 14 bases in between. The germline CDR1 and CDR2 sequences are MGHDK and SYGVNS. CDR3 sequence: CASSERGGLGEAFF. The CDR3 region has the DNA TGTGCCAGCAGTGAAAGGGGGGGGCTAGGTGAAGCTTTCTTT.

The chain recombines TRBV6-1 with TRBJ2-2, with TRBD2 identical over 9 bases. This CDR3 has 18 residues. Trimming at V came to 3 bases and at J to 3 bases, leaving 11 bases not matched to a gene. Germline V gives CDR1 MNHNS, CDR2 SASEGT. CDR3 region: CASSELAFSGSYTGELFF. The CDR3 coding sequence is TGTGCCAGCAGTGAGCTGGCCTTTAGCGGGAGTTACACCGGGGAGCTGTTTTTT.

The rearrangement uses TRBV28 and TRBJ2-3, with TRBD2 as a possible D gene (6 bases). Per germline, CDR1 MDHEN and CDR2 SYDVKM. V was cut by 8 bases and J by 0 bases, with 18 bases left in between. This CDR3 contains 16 residues. The CDR3 here is CASGGTLPSSTDTQYF. Here the CDR3 DNA reads TGTGCCAGCGGAGGGACCCTCCCATCGAGCACAGATACGCAGTATTTT.

The rearrangement links TRBV18 to TRBJ2-7; 7 nucleotides match TRBD2. J was trimmed by 1 base and V by 3 bases; bases with no gene match: 9. CDR1 KGHSH and CDR2 LQKENI come from the germline V gene. The CDR3 contains 16 residues. Written as DNA, the CDR3 is TGTGCCAGCTCACCCCTGGCGGGAGCGATTTCCTACGAGCAGTACTTC. Translation gives CASSPLAGAISYEQYF.

This clone was detected only a few times. V gene TRBV6-1 combines with J gene TRBJ2-2; 8 bases are a match to TRBD2. With 4 bases clipped from V and 7 bases from J, the junction kept 5 bases outside the gene matches. CDR3 length: 14 amino acids. Germline values: CDR1 MNHNS, CDR2 SASEGT. The CDR3 loop is CASSAGGEGGELFF. The CDR3 DNA reads TGTGCCAGCAGTGCGGGGGGGGAGGGCGGGGAGCTGTTTTTT.